These 10 T cell receptor beta chains were sequenced from one sample in a study of CD8 T cells in Susac syndrome. A quantity of about 0.5 to 1 ug RNA underwent reverse transcription using random hexamers. TCRdb reprocessed the immunoSEQ multiplex PCR reads with MiXCR, giving one entry per CDR3 protein. The table includes around 170,000 distinct CDR3 sequences, around 95% detected once. Sequencing input: CD4+ T cells from PBMCs. All receptors come from a human donor with Susac syndrome.

V is TRBV27 and J is TRBJ2-3; D gene ambiguous. Germline loops: CDR1 MNHEY, CDR2 SMNVEV (reference sequence). The CDR3 has 12 amino acids. The ends were cut back, 7 bases at V and 4 bases at J, with 9 bases in the middle. The CDR3 bases are TGTGCCAGCACTACACCACCAGATACGCAGTATTTT. Its translation: CASTTPPDTQYF.

The chain joins TRBV5-6 to TRBJ1-6; D unresolved. CDR3 length: 13 residues. V was pared by 1 base and J by 7 bases, with 6 bases between. In germline, CDR1 is SGHDT, CDR2 YYEEEE. The DNA of the CDR3 is TGTGCCAGCAGCTTGCCCGGAAATTCACCCCTCCACTTT. It yields the protein CASSLPGNSPLHF.

This chain joins TRBV6-2 or TRBV6-3 and TRBJ1-2, with D perhaps TRBD1 (6 bases). Trimming shortened V by 5 bases and J by 4 bases, and 17 bases separated the two germline ends. Looked up from germline, CDR1 is MNHEY and CDR2 is SVGEGT. The CDR3 is 15 residues long. Written as DNA, the CDR3 is TGTGCCAGCAGTAAAGACCCAGGACAGAGCTATGGCTACACCTTC. The encoded protein is CASSKDPGQSYGYTF.

J is TRBJ1-5 and V is TRBV12-5; D gene unclear. The CDR3 extends over 12 amino acids. With 0 bases removed from V and 5 bases from J, the gap between germline ends came to 2 bases. Germline loops: CDR1 LGHNT, CDR2 FRNRAP. This chain's CDR3 is CASGLVHQPQHF. Written as DNA, the CDR3 is TGTGCTAGTGGTTTGGTCCATCAGCCCCAGCATTTT.

The sample holds one count of this clonotype. The V call is TRBV4-2, the J call TRBJ2-1; 10 bases are a match to TRBD2. The ends lost 1 base at V and 3 bases at J; junction bases unmatched: 3. Germline CDR1 reads LGHNA; CDR2 reads YNFKEQ. The CDR3 consists of 16 residues. The CDR3 here is CASSQASGGFYNEQFF. The CDR3 nucleotides are TGTGCCAGCAGCCAAGCTAGCGGGGGATTCTACAATGAGCAGTTCTTC.

The rearrangement uses TRBV12-3 or TRBV12-4 and TRBJ2-1; 9 positions match TRBD1. This CDR3 is built from 16 residues. With 7 bases clipped from V and 5 bases from J, the junction kept 12 bases outside the gene matches. CDR3 sequence reads: CASTPSGTGNHNEQFF. CDR3 in DNA: TGTGCCAGCACCCCCAGCGGGACAGGGAACCACAATGAGCAGTTCTTC.

The V call is TRBV15, the J call TRBJ1-5, with 9 nucleotides matching TRBD1. Looked up from germline, CDR1 is LNHNV and CDR2 is YYDKDF (reference sequence). The CDR3 runs 19 residues. V dropped 3 bases and J dropped 0; count of bases not matched to a gene: 12. In nucleotides, the CDR3 is TGTGCCACCAGCAGCCGGTTAGGACAGGGGTCGCCTAGCAATCAGCCCCAGCATTTT. This sequence encodes CATSSRLGQGSPSNQPQHF.

This chain connects TRBV7-2 to TRBJ2-7; possibly TRBD1 for D (5 bases). CDR1 SGHTA and CDR2 FQGNSA come from the germline V gene. V shed 6 bases and J shed 0 bases, with 9 bases lying between them. The CDR3 sequence is 13 residues long. The CDR3 DNA reads TGTGCCAGCAGATTTGGGGCCTCCTACGAGCAGTACTTC. Translation: CASRFGASYEQYF.

CDR3 coding DNA: TGTGCCAGCAGCTTTGGGGATACGCAGTATTTT. Encoded protein: CASSFGDTQYF. The rearrangement links TRBV7-6 to TRBJ2-3; D gene ambiguous. V was clipped by 3 bases and J by 6 bases, with 4 bases between them. From germline, CDR1 is SGHVS and CDR2 FNYEAQ. The CDR3 runs to 11 residues.

V usage is TRBV30 and J usage is TRBJ1-2, with 9 bases fitting TRBD1. The germline CDR1 and CDR2 sequences are GTSNPN and SVGIG (reference sequence). The V segment lost 4 bases and the J segment 7 bases; nucleotides outside the gene matches: 10. This CDR3 contains 14 residues. The CDR3 coding sequence is TGTGCCTGGACATTCGGGACAGGGACGATTGGCTACACCTTC. As protein: CAWTFGTGTIGYTF.